This T cell receptor beta chain appears in the sequencing data of a study of blood T cell repertoires in COVID-19. Study-level information: The United States, Italy and Spain supplied acute and convalescent COVID-19 samples. PBMCs, B-cell-depleted T cells, or T cells were the source of the cDNA or gDNA that made up the material.

The CDR3 contains 13 residues. Germline V CDR1 and CDR2: SGHTA, FQGNSA. V lost 3 bases to trimming and J lost 5 bases, with 7 bases between them. Original processing notes: Estimation of nucleated cell counts was performed using reference gene primer amplification. TCRdb keeps only in-frame clones here, not all; method: immunoSEQ multiplex PCR. The DNA gave D and trimming, while V, J and clone size come from that table. Of roughly 57,000 clones in the sample, about 87% were seen once. The rearrangement links TRBV7-2 to TRBJ2-2, with TRBD1 as a possible D gene (6 bases). Input material: peripheral blood. This clonotype was sampled from a man in his 60s with active or convalescent COVID-19. CDR3: CASSLDSTGELFF. CDR3 in DNA: TGTGCCAGCAGCTTGGACAGTACCGGGGAGCTGTTTTTT. Combining the CDR3 with reference TRBV7-2 and TRBJ2-2 gives the whole variable domain GAGVSQSPSNKVTEKGKDVELRCDPISGHTALYWYRQSLGQGLEFLIYFQGNSAPDKSGLPSDRFSAERTGGSVSTLTIQRTQQEDSAVYLCASSLDSTGELFFGEGSRLTVL.